The subject of this entry is one T cell receptor beta chain. Germline trimming cut 10 bases from V and 8 bases from J; bases unmatched to any gene: 10. The V gene's germline CDR1 is KGHSH and CDR2 LQKENI. The CDR3 is 13 residues long. This sample is drawn from a study of blood T cell repertoires in COVID-19. Study at large: Resolution of symptoms, clearance, or two negative PCRs was present in recovered Cohort 3 donors. T cells, B-cell-depleted T cells, or PBMCs provided the cDNA or gDNA that served as material.

How the authors handled the data: The assay estimated nucleated cells by amplifying reference gene primers. Profiling relied on immunoSEQ multiplex PCR, and the TCRdb table lists in-frame clones only, not all of them. V, J and clone size are those of that table, while D and trimming were read from the DNA. The sample lists hundreds of thousands of clones, roughly 91% occurring once. Clinical history reported by participants formed the basis on which cohorts were assigned. The V and J genes are TRBV18 and TRBJ2-1, with 8 bases identical to TRBD1. The specimen was PBMCs or T cells enriched from blood (not recorded which). This TCR was recovered from a woman aged 55-75 years in a cohort exposed to, infected with or recovered from COVID-19 (not recorded which). The CDR3 reads CATQFGQGDEQFF. CDR3 DNA: TGTGCCACCCAGTTCGGACAGGGCGATGAGCAGTTCTTC.